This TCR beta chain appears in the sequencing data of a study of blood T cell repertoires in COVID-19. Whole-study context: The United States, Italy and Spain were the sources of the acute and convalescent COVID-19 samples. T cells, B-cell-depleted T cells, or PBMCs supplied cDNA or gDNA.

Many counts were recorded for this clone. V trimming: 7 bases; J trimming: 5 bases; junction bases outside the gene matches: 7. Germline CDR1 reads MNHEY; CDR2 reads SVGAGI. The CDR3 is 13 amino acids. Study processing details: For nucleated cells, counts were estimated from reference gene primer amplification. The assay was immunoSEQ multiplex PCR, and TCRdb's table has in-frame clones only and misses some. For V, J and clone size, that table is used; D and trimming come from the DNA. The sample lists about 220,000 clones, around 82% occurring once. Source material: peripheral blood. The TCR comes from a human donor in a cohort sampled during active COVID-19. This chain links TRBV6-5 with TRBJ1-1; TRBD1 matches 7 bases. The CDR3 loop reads CASILTQGTEAFF. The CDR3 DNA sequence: TGTGCCAGCATACTGACACAGGGGACTGAAGCTTTCTTT.